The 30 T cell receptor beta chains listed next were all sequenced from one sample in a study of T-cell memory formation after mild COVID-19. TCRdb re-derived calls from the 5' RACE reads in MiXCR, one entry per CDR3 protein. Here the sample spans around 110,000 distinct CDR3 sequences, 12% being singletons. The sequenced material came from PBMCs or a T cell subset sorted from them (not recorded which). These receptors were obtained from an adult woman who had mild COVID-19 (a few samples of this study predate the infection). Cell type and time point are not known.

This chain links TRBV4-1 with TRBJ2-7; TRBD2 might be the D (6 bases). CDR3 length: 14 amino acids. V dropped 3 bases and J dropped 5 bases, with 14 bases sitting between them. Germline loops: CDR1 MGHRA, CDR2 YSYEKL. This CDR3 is CASSHSTSSDEQYF. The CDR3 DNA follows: TGCGCCAGCAGCCACTCGACTAGTTCCGACGAGCAGTACTTC.

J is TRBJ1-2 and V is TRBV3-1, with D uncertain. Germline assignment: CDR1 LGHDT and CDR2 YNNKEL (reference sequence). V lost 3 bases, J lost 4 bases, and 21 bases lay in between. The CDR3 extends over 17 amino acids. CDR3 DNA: TGTGCCAGCAGCCATCCTATCTTGGGGAGGTCTGGCTATGGCTACACCTTC. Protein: CASSHPILGRSGYGYTF.

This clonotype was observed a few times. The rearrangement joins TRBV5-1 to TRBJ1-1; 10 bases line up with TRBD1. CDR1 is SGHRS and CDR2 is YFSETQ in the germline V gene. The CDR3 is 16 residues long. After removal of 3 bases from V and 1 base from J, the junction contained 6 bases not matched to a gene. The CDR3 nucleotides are TGCGCCAGCAGCTCACCTCGGGACAGGGGGAACACTGAAGCTTTCTTT. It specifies CASSSPRDRGNTEAFF.

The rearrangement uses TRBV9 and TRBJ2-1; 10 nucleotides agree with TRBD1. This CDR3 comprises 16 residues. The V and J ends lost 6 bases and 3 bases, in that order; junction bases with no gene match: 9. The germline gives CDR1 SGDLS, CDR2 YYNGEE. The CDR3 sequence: CASTPAGDRGYNEQFF. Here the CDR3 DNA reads TGTGCCAGCACCCCGGCGGGGGACAGGGGCTACAATGAGCAGTTCTTC. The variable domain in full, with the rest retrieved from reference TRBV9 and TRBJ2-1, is DSGVTQTPKHLITATGQRVTLRCSPRSGDLSVYWYQQSLDQGLQFLIQYYNGEERAKGNILERFSAQQFPDLHSELNLSSLELGDSALYFCASTPAGDRGYNEQFFGPGTRLTVL.

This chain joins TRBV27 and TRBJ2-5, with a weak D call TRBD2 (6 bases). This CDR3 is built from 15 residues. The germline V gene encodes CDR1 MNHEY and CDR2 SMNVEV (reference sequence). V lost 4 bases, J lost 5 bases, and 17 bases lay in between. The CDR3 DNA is TGTGCCAGCAGTTCCCTTTGGAGGGTGGAGGAGACCCAGTACTTC. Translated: CASSSLWRVEETQYF.

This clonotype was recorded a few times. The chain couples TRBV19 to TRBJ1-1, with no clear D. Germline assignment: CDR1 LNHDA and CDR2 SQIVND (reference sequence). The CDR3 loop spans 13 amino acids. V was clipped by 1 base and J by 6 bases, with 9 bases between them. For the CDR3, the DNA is TGTGCCAGTAGTATAGGTTATGCGGCTGAAGCTTTCTTT. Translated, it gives CASSIGYAAEAFF.

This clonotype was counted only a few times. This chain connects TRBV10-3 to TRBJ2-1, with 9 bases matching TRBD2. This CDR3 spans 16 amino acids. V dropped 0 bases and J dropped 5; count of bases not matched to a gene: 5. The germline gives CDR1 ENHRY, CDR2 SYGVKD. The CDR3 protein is CAISESIGTSHNEQFF. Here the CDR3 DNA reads TGTGCCATCAGTGAGTCGATTGGGACTAGCCACAATGAGCAGTTCTTC.

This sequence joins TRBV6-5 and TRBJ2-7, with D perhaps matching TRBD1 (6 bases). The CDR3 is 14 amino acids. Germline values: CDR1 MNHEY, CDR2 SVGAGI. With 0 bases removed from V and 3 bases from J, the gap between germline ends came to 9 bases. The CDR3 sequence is CASSYSRGGYEQYF. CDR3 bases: TGTGCCAGCAGTTACTCTCGAGGGGGCTACGAGCAGTACTTC.

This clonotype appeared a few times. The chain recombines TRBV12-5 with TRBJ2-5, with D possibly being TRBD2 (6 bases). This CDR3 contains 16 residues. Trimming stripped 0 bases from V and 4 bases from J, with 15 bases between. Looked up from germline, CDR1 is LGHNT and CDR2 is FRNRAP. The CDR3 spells CASGLVGTGVPETQYF. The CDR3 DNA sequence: TGTGCTAGTGGTTTGGTAGGGACGGGAGTCCCAGAGACCCAGTACTTC.

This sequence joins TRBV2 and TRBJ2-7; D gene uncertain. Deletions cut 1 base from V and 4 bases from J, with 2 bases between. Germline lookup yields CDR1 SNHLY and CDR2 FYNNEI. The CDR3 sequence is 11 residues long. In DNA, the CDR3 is TGTGCCAGCAGTGAAGGGTACGAGCAGTACTTC. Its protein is CASSEGYEQYF.

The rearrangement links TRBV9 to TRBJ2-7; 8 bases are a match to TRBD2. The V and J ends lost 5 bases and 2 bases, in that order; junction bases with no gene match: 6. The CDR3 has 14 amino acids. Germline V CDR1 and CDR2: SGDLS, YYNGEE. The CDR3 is CASSTAGVPYEQYF. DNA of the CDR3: TGTGCCAGCAGTACAGCGGGGGTCCCCTACGAGCAGTACTTC.

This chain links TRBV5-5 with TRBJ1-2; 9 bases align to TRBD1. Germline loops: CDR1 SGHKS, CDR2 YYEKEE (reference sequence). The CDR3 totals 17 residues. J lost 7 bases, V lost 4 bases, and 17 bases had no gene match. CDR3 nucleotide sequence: TGTGCCAGCAGCGACCCCGGGACAGGGTTGTGGGTATCTGGCTACACCTTC. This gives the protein CASSDPGTGLWVSGYTF.

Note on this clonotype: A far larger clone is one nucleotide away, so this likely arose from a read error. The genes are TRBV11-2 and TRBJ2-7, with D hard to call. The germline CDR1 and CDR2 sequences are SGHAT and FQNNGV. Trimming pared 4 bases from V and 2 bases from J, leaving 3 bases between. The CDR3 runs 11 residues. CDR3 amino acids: CASSSAYEQYF. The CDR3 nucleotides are TGTGCCAGCAGCTCCGCCTACGAGCAGTACTTC.

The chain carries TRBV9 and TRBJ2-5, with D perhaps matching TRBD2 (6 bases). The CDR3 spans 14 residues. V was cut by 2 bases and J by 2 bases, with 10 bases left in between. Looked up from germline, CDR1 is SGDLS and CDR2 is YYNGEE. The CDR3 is CASSVGGTQETQYF. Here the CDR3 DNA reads TGTGCCAGCAGCGTGGGCGGGACGCAAGAGACCCAGTACTTC.

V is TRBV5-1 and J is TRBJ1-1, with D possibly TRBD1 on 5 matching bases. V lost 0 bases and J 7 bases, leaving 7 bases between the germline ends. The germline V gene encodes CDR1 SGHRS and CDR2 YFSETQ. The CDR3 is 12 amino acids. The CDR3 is CASSLVGGEAFF. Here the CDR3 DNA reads TGCGCCAGCAGCTTGGTGGGGGGTGAAGCTTTCTTT.

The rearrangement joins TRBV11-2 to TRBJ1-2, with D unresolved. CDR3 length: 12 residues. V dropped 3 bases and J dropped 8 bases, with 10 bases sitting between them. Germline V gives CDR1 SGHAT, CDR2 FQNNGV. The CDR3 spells CASSFGGEGYTF. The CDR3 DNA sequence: TGTGCCAGCAGCTTCGGTGGGGAGGGCTACACCTTC.

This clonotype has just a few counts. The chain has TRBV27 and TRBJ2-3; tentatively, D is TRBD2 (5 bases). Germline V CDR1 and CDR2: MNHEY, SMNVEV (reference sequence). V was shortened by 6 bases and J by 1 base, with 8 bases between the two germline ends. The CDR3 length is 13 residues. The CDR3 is CASRWGGTDTQYF. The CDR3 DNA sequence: TGTGCCAGCAGGTGGGGAGGCACAGATACGCAGTATTTT.

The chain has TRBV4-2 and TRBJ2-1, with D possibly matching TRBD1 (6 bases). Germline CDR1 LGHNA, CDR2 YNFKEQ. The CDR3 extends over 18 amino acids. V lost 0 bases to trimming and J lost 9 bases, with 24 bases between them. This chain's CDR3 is CASSQEQGTRGPATEQFF. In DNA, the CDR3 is TGTGCCAGCAGCCAAGAGCAAGGGACCAGGGGACCAGCAACTGAGCAGTTCTTC.

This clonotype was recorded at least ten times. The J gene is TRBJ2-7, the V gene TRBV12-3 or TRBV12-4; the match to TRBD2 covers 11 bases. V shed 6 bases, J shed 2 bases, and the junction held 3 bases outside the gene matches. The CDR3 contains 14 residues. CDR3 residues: CASRETSGAYEQYF. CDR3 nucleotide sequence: TGTGCCAGCAGAGAGACTAGCGGGGCCTACGAGCAGTACTTC.

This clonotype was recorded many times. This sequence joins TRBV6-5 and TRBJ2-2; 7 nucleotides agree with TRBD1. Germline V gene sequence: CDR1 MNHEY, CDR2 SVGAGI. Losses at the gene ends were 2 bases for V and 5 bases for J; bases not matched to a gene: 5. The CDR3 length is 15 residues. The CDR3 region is CASSYAGTETGELFF. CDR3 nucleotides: TGTGCCAGCAGTTACGCCGGGACAGAGACCGGGGAGCTGTTTTTT.

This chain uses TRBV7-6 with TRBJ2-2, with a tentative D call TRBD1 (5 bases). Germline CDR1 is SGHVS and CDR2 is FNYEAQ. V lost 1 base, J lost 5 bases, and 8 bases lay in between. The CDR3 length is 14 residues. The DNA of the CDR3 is TGTGCCAGCAGCTTAGGAGCAGGGACCGGGGAGCTGTTTTTT. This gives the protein CASSLGAGTGELFF.

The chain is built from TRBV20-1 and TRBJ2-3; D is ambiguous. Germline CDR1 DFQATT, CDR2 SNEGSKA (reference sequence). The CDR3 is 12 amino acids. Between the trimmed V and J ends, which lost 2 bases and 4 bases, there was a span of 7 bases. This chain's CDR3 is CSARRIADTQYF. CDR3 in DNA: TGCAGTGCTAGACGCATAGCAGATACGCAGTATTTT.

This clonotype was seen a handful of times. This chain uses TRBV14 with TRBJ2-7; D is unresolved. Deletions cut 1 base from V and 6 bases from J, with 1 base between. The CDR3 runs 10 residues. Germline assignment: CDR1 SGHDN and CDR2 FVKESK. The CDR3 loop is CASSQGEQYF. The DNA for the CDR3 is TGTGCCAGCAGCCAAGGCGAGCAGTACTTC.

CDR3 region: CASSPSQERYNEQFF. CDR3 DNA sequence: TGTGCCAGCAGCCCTAGTCAGGAGCGGTACAATGAGCAGTTCTTC. The chain has TRBV4-2 and TRBJ2-1; the D gene is possibly TRBD2 (5 bases). Per the germline V gene, CDR1 is LGHNA and CDR2 is YNFKEQ. This CDR3 has 15 residues. Trimming left V 4 bases short and J 4 bases short, with 14 bases between.

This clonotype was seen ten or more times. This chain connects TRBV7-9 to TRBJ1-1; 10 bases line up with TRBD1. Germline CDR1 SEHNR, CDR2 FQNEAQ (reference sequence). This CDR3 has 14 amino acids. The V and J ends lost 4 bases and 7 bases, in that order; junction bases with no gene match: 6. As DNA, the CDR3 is TGTGCCAGCAGCTCCGGGACAGGGGCCATTGAAGCTTTCTTT. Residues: CASSSGTGAIEAFF.

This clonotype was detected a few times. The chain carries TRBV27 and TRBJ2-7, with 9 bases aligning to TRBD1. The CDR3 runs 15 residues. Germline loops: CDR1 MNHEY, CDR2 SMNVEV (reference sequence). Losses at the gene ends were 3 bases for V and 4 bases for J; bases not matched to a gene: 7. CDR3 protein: CASSLTGTGWYEQYF. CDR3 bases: TGTGCCAGCAGTTTGACCGGGACAGGGTGGTACGAGCAGTACTTC.

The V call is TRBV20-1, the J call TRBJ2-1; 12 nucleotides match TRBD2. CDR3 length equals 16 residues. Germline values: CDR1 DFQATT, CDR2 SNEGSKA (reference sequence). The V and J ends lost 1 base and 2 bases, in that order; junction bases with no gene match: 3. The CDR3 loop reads CSARGLAGEAYNEQFF. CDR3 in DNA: TGCAGTGCTAGAGGACTAGCGGGAGAAGCCTACAATGAGCAGTTCTTC.

CDR3 residues: CAWSDGGEAFF. The CDR3, as DNA: TGTGCCTGGAGTGACGGGGGGGAGGCTTTCTTT. This sequence joins TRBV30 and TRBJ1-1, with D tentatively TRBD1 (5 bases). V was trimmed by 1 base and J by 11 bases, leaving 11 bases between them. CDR1 and CDR2 from the germline V gene are GTSNPN and SVGIG (reference sequence). This CDR3 comprises 11 residues.

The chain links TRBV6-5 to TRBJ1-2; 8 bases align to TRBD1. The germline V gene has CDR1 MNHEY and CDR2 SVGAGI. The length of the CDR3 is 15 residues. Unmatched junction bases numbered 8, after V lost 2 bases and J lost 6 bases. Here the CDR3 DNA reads TGTGCCAGCAGTTACCTGCCAGACAGGGGAAATGGCTACACCTTC. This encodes CASSYLPDRGNGYTF.

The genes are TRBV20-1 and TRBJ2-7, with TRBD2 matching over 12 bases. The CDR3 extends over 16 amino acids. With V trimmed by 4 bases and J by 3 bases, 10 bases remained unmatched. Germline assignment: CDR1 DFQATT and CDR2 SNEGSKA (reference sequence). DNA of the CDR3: TGCAGTGCTACTTGGGCCACGACTAGCGGGGGCTACGAGCAGTACTTC. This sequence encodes CSATWATTSGGYEQYF.